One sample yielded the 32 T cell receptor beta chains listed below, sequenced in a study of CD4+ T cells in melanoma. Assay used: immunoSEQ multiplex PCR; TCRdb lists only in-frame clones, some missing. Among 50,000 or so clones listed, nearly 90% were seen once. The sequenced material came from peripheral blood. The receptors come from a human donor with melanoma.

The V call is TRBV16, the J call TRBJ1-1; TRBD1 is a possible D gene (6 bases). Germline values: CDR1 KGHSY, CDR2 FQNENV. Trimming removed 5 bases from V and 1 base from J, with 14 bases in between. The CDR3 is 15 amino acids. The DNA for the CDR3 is TGTGCCAGCAGCTTGAAAGGAGGGGGGAACACTGAAGCTTTCTTT. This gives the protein CASSLKGGGNTEAFF.

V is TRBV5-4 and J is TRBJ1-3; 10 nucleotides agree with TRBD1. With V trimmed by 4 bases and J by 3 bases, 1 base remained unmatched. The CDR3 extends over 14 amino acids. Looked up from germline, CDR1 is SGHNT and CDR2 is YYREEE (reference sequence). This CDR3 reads CASSRDRGGNTIYF. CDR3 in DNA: TGTGCCAGCAGCCGGGACAGGGGTGGAAACACCATATATTTT.

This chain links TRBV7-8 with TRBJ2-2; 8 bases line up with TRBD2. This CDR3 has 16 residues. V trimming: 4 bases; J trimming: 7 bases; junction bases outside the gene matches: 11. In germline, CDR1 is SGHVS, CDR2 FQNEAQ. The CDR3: CASSSGGGRYHGELFF. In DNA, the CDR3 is TGTGCCAGCAGCTCCGGGGGGGGGAGGTATCACGGGGAGCTGTTTTTT. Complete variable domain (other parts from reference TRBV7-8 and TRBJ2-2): GAGVSQSPRYKVAKRGQDVALRCDPISGHVSLFWYQQALGQGPEFLTYFQNEAQLDKSGLPSDRFFAERPEGSVSTLKIQRTQQEDSAVYLCASSSGGGRYHGELFFGEGSRLTVL.

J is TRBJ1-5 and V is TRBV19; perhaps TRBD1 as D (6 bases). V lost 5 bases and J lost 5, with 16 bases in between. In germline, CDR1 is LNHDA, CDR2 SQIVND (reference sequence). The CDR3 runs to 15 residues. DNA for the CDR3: TGTGCCAGTAGTCGAGAAAGGGGGTTTGATCAGCCCCAGCATTTT. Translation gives CASSRERGFDQPQHF.

CDR3 sequence reads: CASRKDRGRFYGYTF. CDR3 nucleotide sequence: TGTGCCAGCAGAAAGGACAGGGGCCGATTCTATGGCTACACCTTC. V is TRBV7-6 and J is TRBJ1-2; TRBD1 matches at 9 bases. The junction had 9 bases not matched to a gene; V was cut back by 6 bases and J by 4 bases. This CDR3 has 15 residues. Germline assignment: CDR1 SGHVS and CDR2 FNYEAQ.

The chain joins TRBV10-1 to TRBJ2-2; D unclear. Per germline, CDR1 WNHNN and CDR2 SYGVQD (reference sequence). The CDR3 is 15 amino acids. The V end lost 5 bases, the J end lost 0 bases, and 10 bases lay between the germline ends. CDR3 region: CASSRTRTNTGELFF. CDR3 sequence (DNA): TGCGCCAGCAGTAGGACCCGAACGAACACCGGGGAGCTGTTTTTT.

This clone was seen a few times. The CDR3 protein is CASSEIQIRYTF. CDR3 sequence (DNA): TGTGCCAGCAGCGAAATACAGATCCGGTACACCTTC. V is TRBV7-2 and J is TRBJ1-2; D unclear. The CDR3 length is 12 residues. CDR1 and CDR2 from the germline V gene are SGHTA and FQGNSA. Trimming shortened V by 5 bases and J by 11 bases, and 15 bases separated the two germline ends.

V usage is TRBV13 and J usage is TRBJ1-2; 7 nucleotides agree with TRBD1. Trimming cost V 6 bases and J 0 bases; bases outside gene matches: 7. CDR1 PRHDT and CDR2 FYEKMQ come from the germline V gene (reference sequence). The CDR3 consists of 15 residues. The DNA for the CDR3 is TGTGCCAGCAGGACAGGGACCGAAGCTAACTATGGCTACACCTTC. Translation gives CASRTGTEANYGYTF.

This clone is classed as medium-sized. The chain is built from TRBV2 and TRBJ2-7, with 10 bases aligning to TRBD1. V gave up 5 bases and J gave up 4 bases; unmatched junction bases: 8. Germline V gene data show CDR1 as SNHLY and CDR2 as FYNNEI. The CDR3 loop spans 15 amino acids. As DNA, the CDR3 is TGTGCCAGCAGTCCATCCGGACAGGGGGATTACGAGCAGTACTTC. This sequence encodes CASSPSGQGDYEQYF.

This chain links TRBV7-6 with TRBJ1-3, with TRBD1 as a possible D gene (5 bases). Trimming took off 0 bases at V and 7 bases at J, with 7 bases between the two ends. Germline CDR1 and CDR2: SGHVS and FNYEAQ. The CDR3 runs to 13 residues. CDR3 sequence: CASSLAGGNTIYF. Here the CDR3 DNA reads TGTGCCAGCAGCTTAGCGGGGGGTAACACCATATATTTT. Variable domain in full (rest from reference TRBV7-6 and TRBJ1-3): GAGVSQSPRYKVTKRGQDVALRCDPISGHVSLYWYRQALGQGPEFLTYFNYEAQQDKSGLPNDRFSAERPEGSISTLTIQRTEQRDSAMYRCASSLAGGNTIYFGEGSWLTVV.

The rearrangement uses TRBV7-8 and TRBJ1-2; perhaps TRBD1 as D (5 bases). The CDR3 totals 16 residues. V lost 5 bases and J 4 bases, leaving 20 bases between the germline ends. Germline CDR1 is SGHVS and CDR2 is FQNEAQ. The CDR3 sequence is CASSDTPAGRPYGYTF. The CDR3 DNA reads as TGTGCCAGCAGCGACACCCCTGCAGGGCGTCCCTATGGCTACACCTTC.

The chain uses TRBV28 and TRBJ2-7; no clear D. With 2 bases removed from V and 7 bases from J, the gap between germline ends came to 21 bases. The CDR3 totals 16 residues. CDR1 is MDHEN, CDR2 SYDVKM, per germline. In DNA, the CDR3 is TGTGCCAGCAGTTTAGGGTACGGTGCACTTGGAGCGGAGCAGTACTTC. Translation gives CASSLGYGALGAEQYF.

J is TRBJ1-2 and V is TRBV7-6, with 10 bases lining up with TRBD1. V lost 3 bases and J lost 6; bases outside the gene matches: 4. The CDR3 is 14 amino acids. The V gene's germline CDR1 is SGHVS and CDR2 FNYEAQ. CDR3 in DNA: TGTGCCAGCAGCTTGGGACAGGGGCCGGATGGCTACACCTTC. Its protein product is CASSLGQGPDGYTF. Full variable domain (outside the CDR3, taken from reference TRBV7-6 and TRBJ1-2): GAGVSQSPRYKVTKRGQDVALRCDPISGHVSLYWYRQALGQGPEFLTYFNYEAQQDKSGLPNDRFSAERPEGSISTLTIQRTEQRDSAMYRCASSLGQGPDGYTFGSGTRLTVV.

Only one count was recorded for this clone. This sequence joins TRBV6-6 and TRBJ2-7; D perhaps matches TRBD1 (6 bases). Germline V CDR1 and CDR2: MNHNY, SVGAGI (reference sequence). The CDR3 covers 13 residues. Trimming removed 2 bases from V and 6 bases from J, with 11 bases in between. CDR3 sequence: CASSYEQGFEQYF. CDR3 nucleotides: TGTGCCAGCAGTTACGAACAGGGATTCGAGCAGTACTTC.

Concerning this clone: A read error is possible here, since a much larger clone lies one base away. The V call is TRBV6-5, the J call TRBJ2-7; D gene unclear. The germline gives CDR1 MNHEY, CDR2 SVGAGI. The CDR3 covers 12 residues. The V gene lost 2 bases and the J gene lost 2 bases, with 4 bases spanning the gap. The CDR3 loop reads CASSYGPYEQYF. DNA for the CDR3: TGTGCCAGCAGTTACGGGCCCTACGAGCAGTACTTC.

CDR3 coding DNA: TGTGCCAGTAGTGCGGAGGACAGGGTACGTTCACCCCTCCACTTT. Protein sequence: CASSAEDRVRSPLHF. The V and J genes are TRBV19 and TRBJ1-6; 8 nucleotides align to TRBD1. Germline-derived CDR1 and CDR2 are LNHDA and SQIVND (reference sequence). J lost 9 bases, V lost 5 bases, and 9 bases had no gene match. This CDR3 contains 15 residues.

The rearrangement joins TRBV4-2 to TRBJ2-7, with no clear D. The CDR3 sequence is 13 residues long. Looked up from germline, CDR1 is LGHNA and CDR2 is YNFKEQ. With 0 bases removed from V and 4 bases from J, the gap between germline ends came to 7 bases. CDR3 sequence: CASSQDGAYEQYF. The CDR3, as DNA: TGTGCCAGCAGCCAAGATGGTGCGTACGAGCAGTACTTC.

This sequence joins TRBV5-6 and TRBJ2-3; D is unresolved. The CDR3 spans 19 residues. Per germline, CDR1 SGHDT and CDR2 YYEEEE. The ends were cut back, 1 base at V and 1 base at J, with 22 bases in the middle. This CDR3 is CASSLSIGIGVHRTDTQYF. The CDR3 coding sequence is TGTGCCAGCAGCTTGAGTATTGGAATTGGAGTTCACCGCACAGATACGCAGTATTTT.

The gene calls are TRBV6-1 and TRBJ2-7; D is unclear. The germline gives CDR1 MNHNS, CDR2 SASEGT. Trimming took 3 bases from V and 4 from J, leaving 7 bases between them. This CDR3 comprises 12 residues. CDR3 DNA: TGTGCCAGCAGTGAGGACCGGTACGAGCAGTACTTC. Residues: CASSEDRYEQYF.

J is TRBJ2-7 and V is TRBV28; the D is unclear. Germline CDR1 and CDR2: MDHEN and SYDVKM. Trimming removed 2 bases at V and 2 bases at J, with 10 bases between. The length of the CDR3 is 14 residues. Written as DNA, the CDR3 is TGTGCCAGCAGTTTACGCGGACCTACCTACGAGCAGTACTTC. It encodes CASSLRGPTYEQYF.

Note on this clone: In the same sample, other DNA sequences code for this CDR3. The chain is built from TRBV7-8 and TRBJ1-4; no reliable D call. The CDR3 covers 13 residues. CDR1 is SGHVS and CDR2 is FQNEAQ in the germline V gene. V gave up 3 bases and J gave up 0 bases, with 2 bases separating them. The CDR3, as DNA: TGTGCCAGCAGCTTGTCAACTAATGAAAAACTGTTTTTT. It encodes CASSLSTNEKLFF.

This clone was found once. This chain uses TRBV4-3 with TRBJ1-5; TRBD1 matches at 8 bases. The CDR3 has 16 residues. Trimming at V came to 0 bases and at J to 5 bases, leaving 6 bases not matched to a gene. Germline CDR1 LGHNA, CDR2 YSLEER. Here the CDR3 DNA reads TGCGCCAGCAGCCAAGATCCGGGACAGGCGGATCAGCCCCAGCATTTT. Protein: CASSQDPGQADQPQHF.

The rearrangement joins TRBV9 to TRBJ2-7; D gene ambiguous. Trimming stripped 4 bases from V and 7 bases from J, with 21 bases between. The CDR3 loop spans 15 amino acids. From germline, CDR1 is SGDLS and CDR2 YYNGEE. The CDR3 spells CASSPRSSPALEQYF. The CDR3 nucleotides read TGTGCCAGCAGCCCCCGTTCGTCCCCAGCTCTAGAGCAGTACTTC.

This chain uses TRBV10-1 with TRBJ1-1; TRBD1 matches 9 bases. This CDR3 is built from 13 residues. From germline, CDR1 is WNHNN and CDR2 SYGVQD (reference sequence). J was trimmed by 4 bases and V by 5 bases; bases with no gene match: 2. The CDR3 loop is CASSRDRATEAFF. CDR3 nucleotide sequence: TGCGCCAGCAGTCGGGACAGGGCCACTGAAGCTTTCTTT.

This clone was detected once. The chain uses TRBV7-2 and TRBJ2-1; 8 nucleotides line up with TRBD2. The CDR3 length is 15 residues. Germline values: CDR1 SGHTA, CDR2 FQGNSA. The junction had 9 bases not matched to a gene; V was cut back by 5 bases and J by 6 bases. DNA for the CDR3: TGTGCCAGCAGCCCCTGGACTAGCTCGGGCAATGAGCAGTTCTTC. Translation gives CASSPWTSSGNEQFF. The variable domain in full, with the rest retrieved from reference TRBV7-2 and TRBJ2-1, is GAGVSQSPSNKVTEKGKDVELRCDPISGHTALYWYRQSLGQGLEFLIYFQGNSAPDKSGLPSDRFSAERTGGSVSTLTIQRTQQEDSAVYLCASSPWTSSGNEQFFGPGTRLTVL.

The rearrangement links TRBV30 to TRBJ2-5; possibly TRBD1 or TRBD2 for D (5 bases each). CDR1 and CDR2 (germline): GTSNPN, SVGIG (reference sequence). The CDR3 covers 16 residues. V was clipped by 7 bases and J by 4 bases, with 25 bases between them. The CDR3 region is CASTLPPGTLGETQYF. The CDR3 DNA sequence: TGTGCCTCGACCCTCCCACCCGGGACGTTGGGAGAGACCCAGTACTTC.

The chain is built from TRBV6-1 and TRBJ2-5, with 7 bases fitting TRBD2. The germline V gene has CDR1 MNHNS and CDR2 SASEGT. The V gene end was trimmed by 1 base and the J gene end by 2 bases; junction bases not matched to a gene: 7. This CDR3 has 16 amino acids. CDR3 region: CASSEGGGIGQETQYF. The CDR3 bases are TGTGCCAGCAGTGAAGGGGGGGGAATCGGGCAAGAGACCCAGTACTTC.

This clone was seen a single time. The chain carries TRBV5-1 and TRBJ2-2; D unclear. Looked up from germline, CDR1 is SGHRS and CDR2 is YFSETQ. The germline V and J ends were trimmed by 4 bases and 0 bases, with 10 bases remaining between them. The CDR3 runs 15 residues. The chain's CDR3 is CASSRRDSNTGELFF. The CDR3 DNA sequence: TGCGCCAGCAGCCGGAGAGATTCGAACACCGGGGAGCTGTTTTTT.

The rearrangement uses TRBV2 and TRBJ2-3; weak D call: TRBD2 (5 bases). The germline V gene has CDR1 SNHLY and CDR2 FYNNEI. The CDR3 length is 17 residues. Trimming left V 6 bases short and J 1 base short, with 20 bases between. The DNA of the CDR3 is TGTGCCAGCAGCGATCCCGCGATTCGGGGAGGCACAGATACGCAGTATTTT. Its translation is CASSDPAIRGGTDTQYF.

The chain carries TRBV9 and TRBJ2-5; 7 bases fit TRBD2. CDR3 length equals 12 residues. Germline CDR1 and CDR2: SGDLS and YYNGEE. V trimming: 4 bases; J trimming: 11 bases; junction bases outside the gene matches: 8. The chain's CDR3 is CASSQEGGKQYF. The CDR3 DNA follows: TGTGCCAGCAGCCAGGAGGGAGGGAAGCAGTACTTC.

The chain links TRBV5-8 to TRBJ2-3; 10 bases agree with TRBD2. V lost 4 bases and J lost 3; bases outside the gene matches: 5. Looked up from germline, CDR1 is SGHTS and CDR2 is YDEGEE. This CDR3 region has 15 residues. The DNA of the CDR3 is TGTGCCAGCAGCCGAGGACTAGCGGAAACAGATACGCAGTATTTT. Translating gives CASSRGLAETDTQYF.

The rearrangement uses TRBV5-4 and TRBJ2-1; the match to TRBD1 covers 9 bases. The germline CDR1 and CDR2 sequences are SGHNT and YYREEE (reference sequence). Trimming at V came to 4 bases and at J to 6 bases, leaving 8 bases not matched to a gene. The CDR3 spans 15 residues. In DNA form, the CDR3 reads TGTGCCAGCAGCCCCCGGGACAGGGTCCGCAATGAGCAGTTCTTC. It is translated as CASSPRDRVRNEQFF. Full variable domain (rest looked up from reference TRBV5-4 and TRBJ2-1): ETGVTQSPTHLIKTRGQQVTLRCSSQSGHNTVSWYQQALGQGPQFIFQYYREEENGRGNFPPRFSGLQFPNYSSELNVNALELDDSALYLCASSPRDRVRNEQFFGPGTRLTVL.